This T cell receptor beta chain is drawn from a study of T cell repertoires in cytomegalovirus infection. In the study overall: Signatures in public TCR beta sequences pointed to both CMV infection and matching HLA type.

Study-level points and caveats: HLA-C-restricted, CMV-specific TCR beta clonotypes were dominant ex vivo. Summed public TCR beta family frequency identified CMV carriers bearing the relevant HLA.

TCRdb redid the calling of the reads with MiXCR, one entry per CDR3 protein. This repertoire shows about 490,000 distinct CDR3 sequences, 15% to 20% found once; its top ten account for approximately 24%. Details on this clonotype: The antigen remains undetermined.

This CDR3 has 14 residues. With 5 bases removed from V and 5 bases from J, the gap between germline ends came to 15 bases. Sequencing input: CD8+ T cells from PBMCs. The receptor comes from a human donor in good health (CMV status not recorded). Some clones in this sample may be carry-over from other donors' samples. This rearrangement joins TRBV12-3 or TRBV12-4 to TRBJ1-1; the D gene is possibly TRBD1 (6 bases). The CDR3 DNA sequence: TGTGCCAGCAGTCCACAGGGTTTGTTGACTGAAGCTTTCTTT. This translates into CASSPQGLLTEAFF.